Detailed here is one T cell receptor (beta chain). This specimen comes from a study of blood T cell repertoires in COVID-19. This CDR3 spans 15 amino acids. Germline CDR1 is KGHDR and CDR2 is SFDVKD. Between the trimmed V and J ends, which lost 3 bases and 5 bases, there was a span of 16 bases. Some clones are missing from TCRdb's copy, which holds only in-frame ones; the method was immunoSEQ multiplex PCR. The table has around 58,000 clones, about nine tenths seen once. The chain uses TRBV24-1 and TRBJ2-7; TRBD1 might be the D (6 bases). This TCR was sampled from a woman between 55 and 75 years old with active or convalescent COVID-19. Sequencing was carried out using peripheral blood. The CDR3 here is CATSDETRGHHEQYF. CDR3 DNA: TGTGCCACCAGTGATGAAACCCGGGGACACCACGAGCAGTACTTC.